These T cell receptor beta chains were read from a single sample in a study of beta chain features in type 1 diabetes. Data came from immunoSEQ multiplex PCR; TCRdb stores just in-frame clones and leaves some out. The repertoire holds roughly 160,000 clones, with approximately 9% as singletons. The sequencing input was central memory CD4+ T cells from blood. Source of these receptors: a young woman with type 1 diabetes. Both conserved end residues are part of each CDR3. Fields, in order: D gene, clone size, V gene, J gene, CDR3 protein, CDR3 DNA. A D gene is named only where the DNA matches it firmly. Only some rows state a clone size, as once, few, many or a class for expanded clones.

>.|few|TRBV7-9|TRBJ2-1
CASSRGTGNSYNEQFF
TGTGCCAGCAGCCGCGGGACGGGCAACTCCTACAATGAGCAGTTCTTC
>.|few|TRBV5-1|TRBJ1-3
CASSLGGGGSSGNTIYF
TGCGCCAGCAGCTTGGGAGGCGGGGGCAGCTCTGGAAACACCATATATTTT
>.|.|TRBV19|TRBJ2-1
CASSIGAGAKGQFF
TGTGCCAGTAGTATAGGGGCAGGGGCAAAGGGGCAGTTCTTC
>.|few|TRBV30|TRBJ2-7
CAWSVWDNGEQYF
TGTGCCTGGAGTGTTTGGGACAATGGGGAGCAGTACTTC
>.|few|TRBV29-1|TRBJ1-5
CSVLTGLGGQPQHF
TGCAGCGTCTTAACTGGGTTAGGCGGTCAGCCCCAGCATTTT
>TRBD2|.|TRBV5-1|TRBJ2-5
CASTMTSGGAFETQYF
TGCGCCAGCACGATGACTAGCGGGGGGGCCTTTGAGACCCAGTACTTC
>.|few|TRBV4-3|TRBJ2-1
CASSRDNRLEQFF
TGCGCCAGCAGCCGGGACAATCGACTTGAGCAGTTCTTC
>TRBD1|few|TRBV11-2|TRBJ2-7
CASRPDRQGIYEQYF
TGTGCCAGCAGGCCGGACAGACAGGGGATCTACGAGCAGTACTTC
>TRBD1|few|TRBV11-3|TRBJ2-7
CASSLDDRAKYF
TGTGCCAGCAGCTTAGATGACAGGGCCAAGTACTTC
>.|few|TRBV5-4|TRBJ1-5
CASSWDGGVSNQPQHF
TGTGCCAGCAGCTGGGACGGAGGGGTGAGCAATCAGCCCCAGCATTTT
>.|few|TRBV7-2|TRBJ2-1
CASRNLLFNEQFF
TGTGCCAGCAGGAATTTACTCTTCAATGAGCAGTTCTTC
>.|.|TRBV5-4|TRBJ2-5
CASSLSGVFQETQYF
TGTGCCAGCAGCTTGTCGGGGGTCTTCCAAGAGACCCAGTACTTC
>.|.|TRBV9|TRBJ2-5
CASSVGRAFQETQYF
TGTGCCAGCAGCGTGGGCAGGGCATTCCAAGAGACCCAGTACTTC
>.|few|TRBV6-6|TRBJ2-5
CASTGQKETQYF
TGTGCCAGCACAGGACAGAAAGAGACCCAGTACTTC
>TRBD1|many|TRBV10-3|TRBJ1-1
CAILPDRVSTEAFF
TGTGCCATCTTACCCGACAGGGTGAGCACTGAAGCTTTCTTT
>.|few|TRBV6-6|TRBJ2-1
CASSYLSGAFHEQFF
TGTGCCAGCAGTTACCTCTCTGGGGCGTTCCATGAGCAGTTCTTC
>.|.|TRBV5-4|TRBJ2-3
CASSGDIQDTQYF
TGTGCCAGCAGCGGAGATATACAAGATACGCAGTATTTT
>.|once|TRBV7-2|TRBJ1-2
CASSHGVGLGYTF
TGTGCCAGCAGCCACGGGGTGGGATTAGGCTACACCTTC
>TRBD1|many|TRBV6-6|TRBJ2-3
CASRRTGSTDTQYF
TGTGCCAGCCGTCGGACAGGTAGCACAGATACGCAGTATTTT
>TRBD1|few|TRBV29-1|TRBJ2-7
CSVGGQVKDEQYF
TGCAGCGTCGGCGGACAGGTAAAGGACGAGCAGTACTTC
>TRBD2|.|TRBV28|TRBJ2-3
CASSLFVAGLSTDTQYF
TGTGCCAGCAGTTTATTTGTAGCGGGACTTAGCACAGATACGCAGTATTTT
>TRBD1|few|TRBV6-5|TRBJ1-1
CASTRGPNTEAFF
TGTGCCAGCACGAGGGGGCCGAACACTGAAGCTTTCTTT
>TRBD1|few|TRBV23-1|TRBJ1-5
CASSQSEGAVNQPQHF
TGCGCCAGCAGTCAATCGGAGGGGGCGGTCAATCAGCCCCAGCATTTT
>TRBD1|few|TRBV18|TRBJ2-1
CASSPQQGGTRNEQFF
TGTGCCAGCTCACCGCAACAGGGGGGTACTCGGAATGAGCAGTTCTTC
>TRBD1|many|TRBV28|TRBJ1-2
CASSPEDRVWYGYTF
TGTGCCAGCAGTCCTGAGGACAGGGTTTGGTATGGCTACACCTTC
>TRBD2|.|TRBV2|TRBJ2-1
CASIEGLAGAPILF
TGTGCCAGCATAGAGGGGCTAGCGGGGGCCCCCATCCTCTTC
>.|.|TRBV5-4|TRBJ2-7
CASSLGGGGIGVHEQYF
TGTGCCAGCAGCTTGGGGGGTGGCGGGATCGGAGTCCACGAGCAGTACTTC
>TRBD1|few|TRBV7-2|TRBJ2-3
CASSPSGQHTDTQYF
TGTGCCAGCAGCCCCTCGGGACAGCACACAGATACGCAGTATTTT
>TRBD2|.|TRBV10-3|TRBJ2-7
CAISESEGTSLYF
TGTGCCATCAGTGAGTCGGAAGGGACTAGTCTGTACTTC
>.|.|TRBV19|TRBJ1-2
CASSLGSTGYTF
TGTGCCAGTAGTCTTGGTTCTACGGGCTACACCTTC
>.|few|TRBV5-1|TRBJ2-1
CASTQRGSYNEQFF
TGCGCCAGCACCCAACGGGGCTCCTACAATGAGCAGTTCTTC
>.|few|TRBV28|TRBJ2-2
CASSSPGSTGELFF
TGTGCCAGCAGTTCCCCAGGGTCCACCGGGGAGCTGTTTTTT
>TRBD1|.|TRBV20-1|TRBJ2-7
CSAGQGSEQYF
TGCAGTGCTGGACAGGGCTCCGAGCAGTACTTC
>.|.|TRBV5-6|TRBJ2-5
CASSLGGLETQYF
TGTGCCAGCAGCTTGGGTGGCCTGGAGACCCAGTACTTC
>.|.|TRBV11-2|TRBJ1-1
CASSLGSRDTEAFF
TGTGCCAGCAGCTTAGGGTCCAGGGACACTGAAGCTTTCTTT
>TRBD1|.|TRBV6-6|TRBJ1-6
CASSYVGTEDSPLHF
TGTGCCAGCAGTTACGTAGGGACAGAGGATTCACCCCTCCACTTT
>.|few|TRBV7-2|TRBJ2-5
CASSLQWRPQETQYF
TGTGCCAGCAGCTTACAGTGGAGACCACAAGAGACCCAGTACTTC